A single TCR beta chain is shown here with its context. Each patient came to thyroid surgery without any prior treatment (of any kind). These data are taken from a study of metastatic and nonmetastatic thyroid tumors. For the study at large: Thyroid patients, malignant and benign, had repertoires compared across blood and tumor or nodule tissue.

From germline, CDR1 is DFQATT and CDR2 SNEGSKA (reference sequence). The CDR3 consists of 12 residues. V lost 5 bases to trimming and J lost 0 bases, with 6 bases between them. Per the original data handling: Clinicopathological groups supplied CDR3 differences that were used to build a distant-metastasis classifier for papillary thyroid cancer. TCRdb reprocessed the PCR reads using MiXCR. None of the V and J calls come from the authors' own analysis; TCRdb made them. The profile covers approximately 38,000 clones, with about 27% appearing a single time and approximately 11% taken by the ten largest.

The sample consisted of blood. The receptor comes from a male donor with papillary thyroid cancer or a benign thyroid nodule (not recorded which). Some clones in this sample may be carry-over from other donors' samples. J is TRBJ2-3 and V is TRBV20-1; D gene unclear. CDR3 in amino acids: CSAGISTDTQYF. The CDR3 coding sequence is TGCAGTGCTGGTATCAGCACAGATACGCAGTATTTT.